The rows below give T cell receptor beta chains drawn from one sample of a study of cytomegalovirus exposure and HLA in healthy donors. Data came from immunoSEQ multiplex PCR; TCRdb stores just in-frame clones and leaves some out. The table has 100,000 to 150,000 clones, over 9.5% seen once. The specimen sequenced was PBMCs. The source of these receptors is a woman between 18 and 30 years old in good health and CMV-seropositive. CDR3s include the opening cysteine and the closing phenylalanine or tryptophan.

len	v_gene	j_gene	CDR3aa
15	TRBV19	TRBJ2-7	CASSLRTGTPYEQYF
11	TRBV29-1	TRBJ1-3	CSVRWADTIYF
14	TRBV6-5	TRBJ2-7	CASSSSRGRGEQYF
15	TRBV7-9	TRBJ1-5	CASSLGGQGHQPQHF
16	TRBV10-3	TRBJ1-2	CAITPGTGGRDYGYTF
15	TRBV6-4	TRBJ2-6	CASSEGEDGANVLTF
13	TRBV10-1	TRBJ2-7	CASSEGGAGEQYF
14	TRBV27	TRBJ2-7	CASRAGGSGDEQYF
15	TRBV11-2	TRBJ2-1	CASSLNPGSLNEQFF
13	TRBV5-1	TRBJ1-1	CASSTVEGVGAFF
15	TRBV19	TRBJ2-5	CASSIKAGPQETQYF
15	TRBV7-9	TRBJ1-2	CASSLGQEANYGYTF
13	TRBV2	TRBJ2-7	CASSVGQGAGQYF
14	TRBV7-2	TRBJ1-1	CASSPLRRVTEAFF
13	TRBV27	TRBJ1-2	CASSFRDSYGYTF
16	TRBV28	TRBJ2-3	CASSSPHVSWTDTQYF
14	TRBV27	TRBJ2-1	CASSPTTTYNEQFF